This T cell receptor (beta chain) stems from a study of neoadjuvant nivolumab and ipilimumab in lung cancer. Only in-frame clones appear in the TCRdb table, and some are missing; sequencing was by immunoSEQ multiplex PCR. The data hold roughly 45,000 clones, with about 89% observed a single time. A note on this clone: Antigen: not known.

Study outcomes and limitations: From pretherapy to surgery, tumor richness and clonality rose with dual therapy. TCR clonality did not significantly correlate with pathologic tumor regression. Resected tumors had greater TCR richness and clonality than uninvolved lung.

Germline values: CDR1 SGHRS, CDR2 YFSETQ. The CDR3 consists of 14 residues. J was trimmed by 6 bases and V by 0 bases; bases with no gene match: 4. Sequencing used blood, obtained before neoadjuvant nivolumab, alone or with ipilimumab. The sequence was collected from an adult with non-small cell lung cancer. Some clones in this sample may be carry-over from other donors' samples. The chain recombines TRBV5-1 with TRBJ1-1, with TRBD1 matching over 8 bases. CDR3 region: CASSLGQGRAEAFF. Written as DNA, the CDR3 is TGCGCCAGCAGCTTGGGACAGGGGAGGGCTGAAGCTTTCTTT.